This T cell receptor (beta chain) originates from a study of blood T cell repertoires in COVID-19 (dated by TCRdb to about 2020). Study-level background: Collaborator samples came from the United States, Italy and Spain and covered acute and convalescent phases of COVID-19. The prospective study material was composed of cDNA or gDNA derived from T cells, B-cell-depleted T cells, or PBMCs. Subjects who had been exposed to COVID-19, were actively infected with it, or had recovered from it provided the deeply sampled blood TCRbeta repertoires that made up the dataset. The repertoires were released in a freely available public database intended as a resource for research on the immune response to SARS-CoV-2. The samples were drawn from two sources: the first 160 participants of the ongoing ImmuneRACE study, and about 1,300 subjects contributed by 6 global collaborators. The sample metadata nearly always contained a de-identified subject ID, COVID-19 status, age in years and sex. Where available, HLA class I and class II types were obtained from metadata supplied by the sample provider rather than from assay-based typing.

The paper's findings and limits, for the study overall: How much clinical and demographic metadata was included differed by source and by participant, and the metadata was provided uncurated.

With respect to this clone: Its antigen is currently not known. Per-nucleotide qualities are absent, and no much larger clonotype sits a single base away.

TCRbeta CDR3 regions were amplified from genomic DNA using the immunoSEQ Assay, a bias-controlled multiplex PCR. The study's own analysis went as follows. The number of nucleated cells in each sample was estimated by amplification of reference gene primers within the assay. Sequence reads were collapsed and filtered to measure the absolute abundance of every unique TCRbeta CDR3 rearrangement. For each sample, productive Simpson clonality was calculated as the square root of Simpson's diversity index over productive rearrangements. TCRdb carries this immuneACCESS record with in-frame sequences only. Its versions omit some clonotypes, under half of them owing to an unresolved V gene in the studies checked, with the rest unexplained. V and J calls plus clone size are reproduced from that table; the DNA served to infer D and trimming. The sample table shows roughly 170,000 clones, and about nine tenths are seen once. 20% to 25% of the sample goes to the ten largest clones.

Whole blood was collected in K2EDTA tubes by collaborating institutions according to the institutions' own protocols. For TCRbeta analysis, collaborators shipped samples as frozen whole blood, isolated PBMCs, or DNA extracted from either of those sample types. Taken from the germline V gene, the CDR1 and CDR2 loops are SGHRS and YFSETQ. Inclusive of the bounding cysteine and phenylalanine, the CDR3 is 16 residues long. Kept here is only the CDR3 DNA, which spans 48 bases and is read in frame from base 1. At the junction V is shortened by 2 bases and J by 0 bases; bases outside the gene matches: 5. The sequenced sample consisted of peripheral blood. The source of this sequence is a man aged 65 to 79 with active or convalescent COVID-19. The chain uses TRBV5-1 and TRBJ1-1; 9 bases in the junction line up with TRBD1. The CDR3 is CASSLRTGEMNTEAFF. At the DNA level, the sequence is TGCGCCAGCAGCTTAAGGACAGGGGAAATGAACACTGAAGCTTTCTTT.